Given below is one T cell receptor beta chain in context. Authors' processing steps: Nucleated cell number was recorded as an estimate derived from reference gene primer amplification. TCRdb's copy holds only in-frame clones and misses some; the assay was immunoSEQ multiplex PCR. For V, J and clone size, that table is used; D and trimming come from the DNA. Of 450,000 or so clones in the sample, about 90% were seen once. The CDR3 consists of 15 residues. CDR1 is SEHNR and CDR2 is FQNEAQ in the germline V gene (reference sequence). V lost 8 bases to trimming and J lost 0 bases; unmatched junction nucleotides: 7. The sample is drawn from a study of blood T cell repertoires in COVID-19. About the research overall: Both acute and convalescent COVID-19 samples were obtained from the United States, Italy and Spain. From T cells, B-cell-depleted T cells, or PBMCs came the material, which was cDNA or gDNA.

The Seattle patients, enrolled during active infection, were followed longitudinally. The receptor's source is a young man with COVID-19, enrolled during active disease. The material sequenced was peripheral blood. The chain recombines TRBV7-9 with TRBJ2-7; 10 nucleotides agree with TRBD2. The DNA for the CDR3 is TGTGCCAGCGTGGGACTAGCGAAGAGCTCCTACGAGCAGTACTTC. Its translation: CASVGLAKSSYEQYF.